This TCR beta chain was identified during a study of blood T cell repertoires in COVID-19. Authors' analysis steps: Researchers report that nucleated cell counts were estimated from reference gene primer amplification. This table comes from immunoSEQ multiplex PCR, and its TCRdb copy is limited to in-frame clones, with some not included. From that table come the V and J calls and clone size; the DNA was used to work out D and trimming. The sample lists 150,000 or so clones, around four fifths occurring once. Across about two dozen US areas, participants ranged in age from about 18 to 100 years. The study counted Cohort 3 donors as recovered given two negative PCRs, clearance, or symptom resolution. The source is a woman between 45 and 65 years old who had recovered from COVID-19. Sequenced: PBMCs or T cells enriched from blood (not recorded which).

This chain's CDR3 is CASSRTGNYNSPLHF. The DNA for the CDR3 is TGTGCCAGCAGCAGGACAGGGAACTATAATTCACCCCTCCACTTT. This chain uses TRBV11-2 with TRBJ1-6; 8 positions match TRBD1. In germline, CDR1 is SGHAT, CDR2 FQNNGV. V lost 5 bases, J lost 3 bases, and 3 bases stayed unmatched. The CDR3 length is 15 residues.